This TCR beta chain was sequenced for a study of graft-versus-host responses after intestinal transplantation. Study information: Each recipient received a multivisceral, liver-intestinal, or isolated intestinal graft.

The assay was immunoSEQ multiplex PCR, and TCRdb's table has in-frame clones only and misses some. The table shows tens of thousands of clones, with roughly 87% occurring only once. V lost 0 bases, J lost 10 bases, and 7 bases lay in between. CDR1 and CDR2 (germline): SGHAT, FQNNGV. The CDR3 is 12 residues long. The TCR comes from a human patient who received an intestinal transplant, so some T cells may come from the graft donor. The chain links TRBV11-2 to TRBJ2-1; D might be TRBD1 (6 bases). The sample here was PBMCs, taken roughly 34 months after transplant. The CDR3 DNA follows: TGTGCCAGCAGCTTAGACAGGGGAGAGCAGTTCTTC. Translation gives CASSLDRGEQFF.